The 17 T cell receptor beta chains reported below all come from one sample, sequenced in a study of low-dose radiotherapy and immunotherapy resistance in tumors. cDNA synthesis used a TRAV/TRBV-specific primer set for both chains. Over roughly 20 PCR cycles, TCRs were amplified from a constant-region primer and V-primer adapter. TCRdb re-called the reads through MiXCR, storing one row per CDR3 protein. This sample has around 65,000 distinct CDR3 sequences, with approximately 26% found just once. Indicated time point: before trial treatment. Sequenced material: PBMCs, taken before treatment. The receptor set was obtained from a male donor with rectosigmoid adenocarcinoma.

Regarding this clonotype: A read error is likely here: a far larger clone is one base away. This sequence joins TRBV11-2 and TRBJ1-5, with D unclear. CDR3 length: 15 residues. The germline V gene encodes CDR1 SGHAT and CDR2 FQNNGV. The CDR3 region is CASSLGGRNNQPRHF. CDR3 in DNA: TGTGCCAGCAGCTTAGGAGGGAGAAATAATCAGCCCCGGCATTTT. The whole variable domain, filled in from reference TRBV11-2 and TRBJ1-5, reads EAGVAQSPRYKIIEKRQSVAFWCNPISGHATLYWYQQILGQGPKLLIQFQNNGVVDDSQLPKDRFSAERLKGVDSTLKIQPAKLEDSAVYLCASSLGGRNNQPRHFGDGTRLSIL.

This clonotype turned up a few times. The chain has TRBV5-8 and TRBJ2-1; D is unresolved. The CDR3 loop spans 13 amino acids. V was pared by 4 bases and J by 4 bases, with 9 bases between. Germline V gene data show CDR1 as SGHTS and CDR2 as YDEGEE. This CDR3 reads CASSPDGYNEQFF. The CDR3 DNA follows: TGTGCCAGCAGCCCGGACGGGTACAATGAGCAGTTCTTC.

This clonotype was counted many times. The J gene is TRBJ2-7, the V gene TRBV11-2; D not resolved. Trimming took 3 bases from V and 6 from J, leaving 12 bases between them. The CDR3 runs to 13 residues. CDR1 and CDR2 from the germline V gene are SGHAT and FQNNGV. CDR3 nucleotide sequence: TGTGCCAGCAGCTTCGGGTCGCATCCCGAGCAGTACTTC. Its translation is CASSFGSHPEQYF.

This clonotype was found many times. The CDR3 sequence is CASGLAGADTQYF. CDR3 in DNA: TGTGCCAGCGGTCTTGCGGGCGCAGATACGCAGTATTTT. The J gene is TRBJ2-3, the V gene TRBV25-1, with a tentative D call TRBD2 (5 bases). The germline V gene encodes CDR1 MGHDK and CDR2 SYGVNS. The germline V and J ends were trimmed by 8 bases and 4 bases, with 13 bases remaining between them. The CDR3 consists of 13 residues.

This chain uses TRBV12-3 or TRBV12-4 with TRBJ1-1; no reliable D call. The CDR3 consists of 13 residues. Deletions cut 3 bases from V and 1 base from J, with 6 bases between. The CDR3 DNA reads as TGTGCCAGCAGTTTCACCAGGAACACTGAAGCTTTCTTT. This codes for CASSFTRNTEAFF.

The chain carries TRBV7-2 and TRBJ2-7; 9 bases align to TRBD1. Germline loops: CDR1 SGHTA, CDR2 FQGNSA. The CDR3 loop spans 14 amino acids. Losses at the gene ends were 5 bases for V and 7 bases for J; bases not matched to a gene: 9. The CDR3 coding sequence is TGTGCCAGCAGCCGACAGGGGGGGGGAGGGGAGCAGTACTTC. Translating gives CASSRQGGGGEQYF.

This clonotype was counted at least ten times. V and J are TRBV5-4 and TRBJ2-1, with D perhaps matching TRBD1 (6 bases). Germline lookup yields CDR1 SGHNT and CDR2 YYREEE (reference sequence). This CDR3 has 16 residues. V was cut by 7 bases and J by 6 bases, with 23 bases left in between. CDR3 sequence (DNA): TGTGCCAGCTTCCCTGGTGGGGGCGCGATCCCCAATGAGCAGTTCTTC. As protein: CASFPGGGAIPNEQFF.

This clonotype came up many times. The CDR3 coding sequence is TGTGCCAGCAGCCAGGGGACTAGCGGACAAGAGACCCAGTACTTC. Translating it yields CASSQGTSGQETQYF. The chain links TRBV4-2 to TRBJ2-5; 11 nucleotides agree with TRBD2. CDR3 size: 15 residues. Trimming removed 3 bases from V and 2 bases from J; junction bases left unmatched: 2. CDR1 and CDR2 from the germline V gene are LGHNA and YNFKEQ.

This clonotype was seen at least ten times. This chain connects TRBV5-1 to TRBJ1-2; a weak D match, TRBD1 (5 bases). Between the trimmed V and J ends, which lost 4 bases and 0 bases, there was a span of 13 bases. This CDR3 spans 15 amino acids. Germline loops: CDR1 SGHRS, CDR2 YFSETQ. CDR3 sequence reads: CASSPKSGPNYGYTF. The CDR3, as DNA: TGCGCCAGCAGCCCCAAGTCGGGGCCTAACTATGGCTACACCTTC.

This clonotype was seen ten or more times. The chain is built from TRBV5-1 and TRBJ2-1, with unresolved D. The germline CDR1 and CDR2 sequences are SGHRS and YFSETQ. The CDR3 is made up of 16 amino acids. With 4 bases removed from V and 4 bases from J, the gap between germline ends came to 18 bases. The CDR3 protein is CASSPWPAKTYNEQFF. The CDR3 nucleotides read TGCGCCAGCAGCCCGTGGCCGGCCAAAACTTACAATGAGCAGTTCTTC. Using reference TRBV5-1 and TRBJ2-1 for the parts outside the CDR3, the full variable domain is KAGVTQTPRYLIKTRGQQVTLSCSPISGHRSVSWYQQTPGQGLQFLFEYFSETQRNKGNFPGRFSGRQFSNSRSEMNVSTLELGDSALYLCASSPWPAKTYNEQFFGPGTRLTVL.

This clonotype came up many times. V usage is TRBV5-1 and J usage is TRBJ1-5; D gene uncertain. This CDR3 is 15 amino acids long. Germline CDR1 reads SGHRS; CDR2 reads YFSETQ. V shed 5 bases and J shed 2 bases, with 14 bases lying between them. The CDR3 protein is CASREGPYGNQPQHF. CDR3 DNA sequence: TGCGCCAGCAGGGAGGGTCCATACGGCAATCAGCCCCAGCATTTT.

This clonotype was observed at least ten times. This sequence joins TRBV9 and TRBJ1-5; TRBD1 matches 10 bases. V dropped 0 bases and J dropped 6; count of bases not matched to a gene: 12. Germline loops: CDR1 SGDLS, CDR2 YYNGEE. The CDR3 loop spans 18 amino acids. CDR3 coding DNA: TGTGCCAGCAGCGTAGCTACAGGGGGACAGGGGTTACCTCAGCCCCAGCATTTT. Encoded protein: CASSVATGGQGLPQPQHF.

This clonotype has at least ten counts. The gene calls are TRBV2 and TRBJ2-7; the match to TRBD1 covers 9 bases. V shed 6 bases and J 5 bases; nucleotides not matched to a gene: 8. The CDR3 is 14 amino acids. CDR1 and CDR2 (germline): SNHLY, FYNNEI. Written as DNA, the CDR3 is TGTGCCAGCAGGGGGGACAGGGTTGGTCACGAGCAGTACTTC. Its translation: CASRGDRVGHEQYF.

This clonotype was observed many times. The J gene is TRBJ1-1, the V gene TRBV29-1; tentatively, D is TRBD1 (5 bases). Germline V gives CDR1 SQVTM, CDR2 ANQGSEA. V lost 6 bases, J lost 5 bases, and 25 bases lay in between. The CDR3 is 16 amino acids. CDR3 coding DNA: TGCAGCGTGGCTCCGCCATCTGGGACCCCAGGGACTGAAGCTTTCTTT. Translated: CSVAPPSGTPGTEAFF.

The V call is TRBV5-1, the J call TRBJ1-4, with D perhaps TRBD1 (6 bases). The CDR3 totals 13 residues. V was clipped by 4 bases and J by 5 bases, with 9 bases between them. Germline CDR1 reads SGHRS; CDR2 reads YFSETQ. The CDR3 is CASSHGQNEKLFF. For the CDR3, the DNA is TGCGCCAGCAGCCATGGACAGAATGAAAAACTGTTTTTT.

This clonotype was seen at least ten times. The CDR3 DNA reads as TGTGCCAGCAGAGAGCGGGGGCCGAACACCGGGGAGCTGTTTTTT. This translates into CASRERGPNTGELFF. The chain uses TRBV7-9 and TRBJ2-2; the match to TRBD2 covers 8 bases. The CDR3 contains 15 residues. V lost 6 bases, J lost 0 bases, and 3 bases stayed unmatched. Germline assignment: CDR1 SEHNR and CDR2 FQNEAQ (reference sequence). The entire variable domain, with the rest obtained from reference TRBV7-9 and TRBJ2-2, is as follows: DTGVSQNPRHKITKRGQNVTFRCDPISEHNRLYWYRQTLGQGPEFLTYFQNEAQLEKSRLLSDRFSAERPKGSFSTLEIQRTEQGDSAMYLCASRERGPNTGELFFGEGSRLTVL.

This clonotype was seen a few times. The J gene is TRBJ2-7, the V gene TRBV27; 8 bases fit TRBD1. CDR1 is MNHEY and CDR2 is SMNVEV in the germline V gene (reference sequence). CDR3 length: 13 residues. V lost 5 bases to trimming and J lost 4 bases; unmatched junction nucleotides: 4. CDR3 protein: CASSKGQAYEQYF. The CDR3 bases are TGTGCCAGCAGTAAGGGACAGGCTTACGAGCAGTACTTC.